This T cell receptor beta chain is from a study of regulatory T cells in long-lasting Graves disease. Study information: Disease was considered persistent Graves' disease after over 5 years of antithyroid drugs (with positive TSH receptor antibodies). Study outcomes and limitations: More public clonotypes were shared by persistent patients (around 3,000) than by new patients (around 990). The study found TRBV28, TRBJ1-2 and TRBJ2-5 favored in persistent disease.

Notes on this clonotype: Its antigen remains unidentified.

Investigators prepared the TCR beta libraries by applying iRepertoire HTBI primers and Arm-PCR of CDR3 regions. TCRdb re-derived calls from the multiplex PCR reads in MiXCR, one entry per CDR3 protein. The data hold 500,000 to 700,000 distinct CDR3 sequences, with around 32% observed a single time. Time point: persistent/refractory GD, antithyroid drugs over 5 years with positive TRAb. The TCR library was prepared using RNA isolated from PBMCs. J gave up 5 bases and V 6 bases, and 13 bases lay outside the gene matches. This CDR3 has 16 amino acids. From germline, CDR1 is MNHNS and CDR2 SASEGT. This receptor was taken from a female donor with Graves disease. The rearrangement links TRBV6-1 to TRBJ1-2, with 9 bases identical to TRBD1. Sample: peripheral blood mononuclear cells (PBMCs), taken when the disease was refractory, from a patient treated with antithyroid drugs. The CDR3 coding sequence is TGTGCCAGCAGGCCGGGACAGGGAGAAAGGTGGTATGGCTACACCTTC. Protein product: CASRPGQGERWYGYTF.